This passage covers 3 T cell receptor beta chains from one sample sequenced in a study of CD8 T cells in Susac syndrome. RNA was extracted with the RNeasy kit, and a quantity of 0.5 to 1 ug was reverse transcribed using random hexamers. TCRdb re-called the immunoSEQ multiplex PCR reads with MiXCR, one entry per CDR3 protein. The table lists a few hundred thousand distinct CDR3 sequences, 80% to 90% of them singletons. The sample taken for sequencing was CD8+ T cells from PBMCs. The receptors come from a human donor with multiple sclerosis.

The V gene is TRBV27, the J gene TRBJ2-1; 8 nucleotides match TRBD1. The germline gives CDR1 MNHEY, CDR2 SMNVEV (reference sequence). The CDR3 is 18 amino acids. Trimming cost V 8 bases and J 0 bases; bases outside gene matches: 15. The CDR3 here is CASGALDRELSSYNEQFF. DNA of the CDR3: TGTGCCAGCGGAGCTCTGGACAGGGAACTTTCCTCCTACAATGAGCAGTTCTTC.

The CDR3 spells CASGRTRGDRYEQYF. Written as DNA, the CDR3 is TGCGCCAGCGGCCGGACCAGGGGGGACCGCTACGAGCAGTACTTC. J is TRBJ2-7 and V is TRBV4-1; TRBD1 might be the D (7 bases). Germline CDR1 reads MGHRA; CDR2 reads YSYEKL. Deletions cut 8 bases from V and 3 bases from J, with 20 bases between. The length of the CDR3 is 15 residues.

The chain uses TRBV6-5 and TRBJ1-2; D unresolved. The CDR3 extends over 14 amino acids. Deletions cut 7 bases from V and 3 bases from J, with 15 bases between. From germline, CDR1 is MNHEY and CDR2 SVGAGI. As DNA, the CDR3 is TGTGCCAGCACCTTTCGCGAGGGCCACTATGGCTACACCTTC. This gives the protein CASTFREGHYGYTF.